Following are 2 T cell receptor beta chains from one sample sequenced in a study of CXCR3-negative and CXCR3-positive naive CD8 T cells. Study-level findings and limits: A higher hydrophobicity marked the TRB CDR3s of CXCR3-positive naive cells versus CXCR3-negative naive cells.

No antigen is known for these receptors. cDNA libraries for TRB were generated by 5' RACE incorporating UMI labels. After re-calling the 5' RACE reads, TCRdb lists one entry per CDR3 protein, DNA absent. The table gives 140,000 to 150,000 distinct CDR3 sequences; the top ten clones make up about 0.28% of it. Material for sequencing was naive CXCR3+ CD8+ T cells from blood. Subset reported: CD45RO-CCR7+CD27+CD95- naive CD8+ T cells expressing CXCR3 (TNR3+). The receptors were gathered from a human donor in good health. Some clones in this sample may be carry-over from other donors' samples.

The genes are TRBV29-1 and TRBJ2-1; with no DNA, the TCRdb D assignment of TRBD2 cannot be verified. This CDR3 is 16 amino acids long. Germline V gene lookup returns CDR1 SQVTM and CDR2 ANQGSEA. CDR3 residues: CSAPGLAGGLSGEQFF.

The chain combines TRBV7-9 with TRBJ2-1; TCRdb reports TRBD2, a call that lacks DNA to check it against. Germline V CDR1 and CDR2: SEHNR, FQNEAQ (reference sequence). CDR3 length equals 20 residues. The CDR3 protein is CASSPLGLAGGPFGRNEQFF.